This note documents a single T cell receptor (beta chain) sequence. The antigen remains unidentified. These data belong to a study of T cells in Graves' hyperthyroidism and ophthalmopathy. Study-level findings and limits: Most expanded thyroid clonotypes above 0.001 recurred in blood.

Graves' hyperthyroidism without ophthalmopathy progression within 18 months was termed stable. Patients aged 18 to 65 with hyperthyroidism were newly diagnosed, with duration under 2 months. Amplification of TCR beta CDR3 regions used RNA as the template. The TCR CDR3 was amplified in a first-round RT-PCR using the HTBI primer set. TCRdb re-derived calls from the multiplex PCR reads in MiXCR, one entry per CDR3 protein. The sample includes around 450,000 distinct CDR3 sequences, approximately 15% of them seen just once. There are 14 residues in the CDR3. V lost 5 bases and J 2 bases, leaving 9 bases between the germline ends. Germline V gene sequence: CDR1 PRHDT, CDR2 FYEKMQ (reference sequence).

The chain has TRBV13 and TRBJ2-2; D is ambiguous. This TCR was recovered from a woman in her late teens or twenties with Graves' hyperthyroidism. The sample comprised blood. The CDR3 bases are TGTGCCAGCAGCGCCTCCGTCAACACCGGGGAGCTGTTTTTT. It encodes CASSASVNTGELFF. Variable domain in full (rest from reference TRBV13 and TRBJ2-2): AAGVIQSPRHLIKEKRETATLKCYPIPRHDTVYWYQQGPGQDPQFLISFYEKMQSDKGSIPDRFSAQQFSDYHSELNMSSLELGDSALYFCASSASVNTGELFFGEGSRLTVL.